The T cell receptor (beta chain) described here comes from a study of CD8+ T cells in alopecia areata. Described treatment: oral pan-JAK inhibitor, 5-10 mg twice daily. The CDR3 covers 14 residues. Germline V lookup: CDR1 SGHRS, CDR2 YFSETQ. The V segment lost 4 bases and the J segment 1 base; nucleotides outside the gene matches: 4. The sequencing template was cDNA reverse transcribed from extracted RNA. Data came from immunoSEQ multiplex PCR; TCRdb stores just in-frame clones and leaves some out. Among about 190,000 clones listed, 55% to 70% were seen once. The chain is built from TRBV5-1 and TRBJ2-5; 7 bases are a match to TRBD1. This clonotype originated in a human donor with alopecia areata. The source material was CD4+ T cells sorted from blood, sampled at week 4, from a patient treated with tofacitinib. Here the CDR3 DNA reads TGCGCCAGCAGCGACGGGACAGTCCAAGAGACCCAGTACTTC. Protein sequence: CASSDGTVQETQYF.